Listed below are T cell receptor beta chains from one sample, sequenced in a study of regulatory T cells in long-lasting Graves disease. From the multiplex PCR reads, TCRdb called clonotypes with MiXCR, one entry per CDR3 protein. This table holds just over 600,000 distinct CDR3 sequences, 15% to 20% found once. The same data also contributed to another study, on T cells in Graves' hyperthyroidism and ophthalmopathy.

The specimen was peripheral blood mononuclear cells (PBMCs), collected at new diagnosis, from a patient treated with antithyroid drugs. The receptors derive from a woman between 25 and 40 years old with Graves disease. The CDR3 runs from the conserved cysteine through the conserved F or W. The D gene is left open where the match is weak. Clone size, where shown, is once, few, many, or a class for clones that have expanded.

>.|TRBV19|TRBJ2-3|TRBD1
TGTGCCAGTAGCCACCCAGGGGGAGACCGCACAGATACGCAGTATTTT
CASSHPGGDRTDTQYF
>.|TRBV7-6|TRBJ1-5|.
TGTGCCAGCAGCCGTACTTCTGATCAGCCCCAGCATTTT
CASSRTSDQPQHF
>few|TRBV19|TRBJ2-1|.
TGTGCCAGTAGTCACCCCCCGCGACATGAGCAGTTCTTC
CASSHPPRHEQFF
>many|TRBV3-1|TRBJ1-1|.
TGTGCCAGCAGCCCAAGGGGTGTGGAGACTGAAGCTTTCTTT
CASSPRGVETEAFF
>.|TRBV15|TRBJ2-7|.
TGTGCCACCAGCAGAGATGCGGAGTTTTACGAGCAGTACTTC
CATSRDAEFYEQYF
>many|TRBV12-3/TRBV12-4|TRBJ2-5|.
TGTGCCAGCAGTTTAAATCTCATAGGAGAGACCCAGTACTTC
CASSLNLIGETQYF
>.|TRBV24-1|TRBJ2-5|.
TGTGCCACCAGTGAAGGGGGGGTTTCGAAGACCCAGTACTTC
CATSEGGVSKTQYF
>many|TRBV28|TRBJ2-7|.
TGTGCCAGCAGTTCGCGGTACTCCTACGAGCAGTACTTC
CASSSRYSYEQYF
>many|TRBV28|TRBJ2-1|.
TGTGCCAGCACCCATCCACAGGGCTCCTACAATGAGCAGTTCTTC
CASTHPQGSYNEQFF
>few|TRBV2|TRBJ2-1|TRBD1
TGTGCCAGCAGTGAACTCCGATCGATTGGGACAGGGAGGTACAATGAGCAGTTCTTC
CASSELRSIGTGRYNEQFF
>.|TRBV10-3|TRBJ1-2|.
TGTGCCATCAGATTTTTTAATGATTCGTGGGCTAGCTATGGCTACACCTTC
CAIRFFNDSWASYGYTF
>.|TRBV3-1|TRBJ1-5|.
TGTGCCAGCAGCCAGGGGACACAGAATGAGCCCCAGCATTTT
CASSQGTQNEPQHF
>many|TRBV5-1|TRBJ2-7|.
TGCGCCAGCAGAGATTCCCGGGACCGACCCTCCTACGAGCAGTACTTC
CASRDSRDRPSYEQYF
>many|TRBV5-1|TRBJ2-3|.
TGCGCCAGCAGCTTGGTACTAGGGGGCACAGATACGCAGTATTTT
CASSLVLGGTDTQYF
>few|TRBV7-2|TRBJ2-7|.
TGTGCCAGCAGCTTATCCCCGGGCGGGCAGTACTTC
CASSLSPGGQYF
>many|TRBV11-2|TRBJ1-1|.
TGTGCCAGCAGCTTAATCAGAAGGCAGGGTGCGAACACTGAAGCTTTCTTT
CASSLIRRQGANTEAFF
>few|TRBV12-3/TRBV12-4|TRBJ1-6|TRBD1
TGTGCCAGCAGTTTTAAAGGGACAGAGAACAATTCACCCCTCCACTTT
CASSFKGTENNSPLHF
>few|TRBV7-8|TRBJ2-1|TRBD2
TGTGCCAGCAGCCTACTCGGCGGGGACTATGATTACAATGAGCAGTTCTTC
CASSLLGGDYDYNEQFF
>many|TRBV28|TRBJ2-6|.
TGTGCCAGCAGTTTAAGGCTAGCGCGTGAGTCTGGGGCCAACGTCCTGACTTTC
CASSLRLARESGANVLTF
>.|TRBV10-1|TRBJ2-7|.
TGCGCCAGCAGTGAGTCCCCAGGGGCCTACGAGCAGTACTTC
CASSESPGAYEQYF
>many|TRBV6-1|TRBJ1-3|TRBD1
TGTGCCAGCCGAGATGGGACAGGCCCCTCCAGCACCATATATTTT
CASRDGTGPSSTIYF
>.|TRBV10-3|TRBJ2-5|.
TGTGCCATCAAAATGGGGGGAGCCACCAAAGAGACCCAGTACTTC
CAIKMGGATKETQYF
>.|TRBV9|TRBJ2-1|TRBD2
TGTGCCAGCAGTCCTAGTCGACTAGCGGGAGATTTCAATGAGCAGTTCTTC
CASSPSRLAGDFNEQFF
>.|TRBV5-1|TRBJ1-1|.
TGCGCCAGCAGCTTGGCCGCGTTTCGGGGCAACACTGAAGCTTTCTTT
CASSLAAFRGNTEAFF
>many|TRBV2|TRBJ1-6|.
TGTGCCAGCAGTGAAGCCGATTTTCTTCCCCTCCACTTT
CASSEADFLPLHF
>.|TRBV27|TRBJ1-5|.
TGTGCCAGCAGTTTAGATCCCGTAACCGAACAGCATTTT
CASSLDPVTEQHF
>few|TRBV10-3|TRBJ2-1|.
TGTGCCATCCTCACGGCAGGGTCAGGAAATGAGCAGTTCTTC
CAILTAGSGNEQFF
>few|TRBV28|TRBJ1-1|.
TGTGCCAGCAGTTTTCCCGAAAGGACCGGGGCGAACACTGAAGCTTTCTTT
CASSFPERTGANTEAFF
>few|TRBV20-1|TRBJ2-7|.
TGCAGTGCTACTCCTGACTCTGGCGAGCAGTACTTC
CSATPDSGEQYF
>.|TRBV19|TRBJ2-3|TRBD2
TGTGCCAGTAGTATGATAGCGGGAGGAACAGATACGCAGTATTTT
CASSMIAGGTDTQYF
>many|TRBV2|TRBJ1-1|.
TGTGCCAGCAGTGAATTGGGCCCTGAAGCTTTCTTT
CASSELGPEAFF
>many|TRBV2|TRBJ1-5|.
TGTGCCAGCACGGACAGTTCTTGGGGTCGGGGTCAGCCCCAGCATTTT
CASTDSSWGRGQPQHF
>many|TRBV18|TRBJ1-4|.
TGTGCCAGCTCACCACCTCAGGGAGGAGAAAAACTGTTTTTT
CASSPPQGGEKLFF
>few|TRBV20-1|TRBJ1-1|.
TGCAGTGCTACCCCCATGCAGGGCAACACTGAAGCTTTCTTT
CSATPMQGNTEAFF
>few|TRBV19|TRBJ1-3|TRBD1
TGTGCCAGTAGTAGATATGCGGGACAGGGGTCCTTGGCCACTGGAAACACCATATATTTT
CASSRYAGQGSLATGNTIYF
>.|TRBV4-1|TRBJ2-5|.
TGTGCCAGCACCCTGCTGATGGGGTCAACAAAAGAGACCCAGTACTTC
CASTLLMGSTKETQYF
>.|TRBV29-1|TRBJ2-1|TRBD1
TGCAGCGCCTTACCAACAGGGGCCTCGTACAATGAGCAGTTCTTC
CSALPTGASYNEQFF
>many|TRBV5-1|TRBJ2-1|.
TGCGCCAGCAGCGGCCTCGGAGGGAATGAGCAGTTCTTC
CASSGLGGNEQFF
>many|TRBV10-3|TRBJ2-3|.
TGTGCCATCAGTGATGTGGGGACATTAGATACGCAGTATTTT
CAISDVGTLDTQYF
>many|TRBV7-6|TRBJ2-7|.
TGTGCCAGCAGCTTAGAAGCGGGCTACGAGCAGTACTTC
CASSLEAGYEQYF
>few|TRBV7-9|TRBJ2-1|.
TGTGCCAGCAGCCTCCGGACACTTACAAATGAGCAGTTCTTC
CASSLRTLTNEQFF
>few|TRBV9|TRBJ2-1|TRBD2
TGTGCCAGCAGCGCCTCGGGGGGGCTGGGCAATGAGCAGTTCTTC
CASSASGGLGNEQFF
>.|TRBV20-1|TRBJ1-5|.
TGCAGTGCTAGTTCCGGGGGCGGTAATCAGCCCCAGCATTTT
CSASSGGGNQPQHF
>.|TRBV11-2|TRBJ2-3|TRBD2
TGCGCCAGCAGCCAAGTCGCTAGCGGGACAGATACGCAGTATTTT
CASSQVASGTDTQYF
>.|TRBV2|TRBJ2-7|TRBD2
TGTGCCAGCGTGTCGGGAGGCCCCATCGAGCAGTACTTC
CASVSGGPIEQYF